This entry lists 12 T cell receptor beta chains sequenced from one sample in a study of blood T cell repertoires in COVID-19. Measured with immunoSEQ multiplex PCR; TCRdb has only the in-frame clones, and not every one. The sample lists about 160,000 clones, approximately 79% occurring once. Specimen: peripheral blood. The source of these receptors is a middle-aged woman with COVID-19, enrolled during active disease.

CDR3 loop: CASSLDSYSNQPQHF. The CDR3 DNA sequence: TGCGCCAGCAGCTTGGACTCTTATAGCAATCAGCCCCAGCATTTT. The chain links TRBV5-1 to TRBJ1-5; D remains ambiguous. With 0 bases removed from V and 0 bases from J, the gap between germline ends came to 7 bases. CDR3 length equals 15 residues. CDR1 is SGHRS, CDR2 YFSETQ, per germline.

The chain links TRBV11-2 to TRBJ1-2, with 7 bases lining up with TRBD1. This CDR3 is 15 amino acids long. The ends lost 1 base at V and 4 bases at J; junction bases unmatched: 6. Germline V lookup: CDR1 SGHAT, CDR2 FQNNGV. In nucleotides, the CDR3 is TGTGCCAGCAGCTTAGGCCCGGACAGGAGCTATGGCTACACCTTC. Encoded protein: CASSLGPDRSYGYTF.

The chain joins TRBV5-4 to TRBJ2-5; TRBD2 might be the D (6 bases). The length of the CDR3 is 15 residues. In germline, CDR1 is SGHNT, CDR2 YYREEE (reference sequence). Trimming removed 0 bases from V and 1 base from J, with 10 bases in between. The CDR3 nucleotides are TGTGCCAGCAGCTTGGCCGGGCGGGGCCAAGAGACCCAGTACTTC. It yields the protein CASSLAGRGQETQYF.

V is TRBV10-3 and J is TRBJ2-2, with TRBD2 identical over 12 bases. Germline V gives CDR1 ENHRY, CDR2 SYGVKD. Germline trimming cut 3 bases from V and 5 bases from J; bases unmatched to any gene: 10. The CDR3 covers 18 residues. DNA of the CDR3: TGTGCCATCAGTGACTTCCGACTAGCGGGAGTCGGGACCGGGGAGCTGTTTTTT. It specifies CAISDFRLAGVGTGELFF.

The chain carries TRBV9 and TRBJ2-1; 10 bases align to TRBD2. The CDR3 has 16 amino acids. Germline CDR1 reads SGDLS; CDR2 reads YYNGEE. The V segment lost 3 bases and the J segment 7 bases; nucleotides outside the gene matches: 10. CDR3 sequence (DNA): TGTGCCAGCAGCGCCTCCCTAGCGGGAGTTGATAATGAGCAGTTCTTC. Translation gives CASSASLAGVDNEQFF.

Details on this clone: One end of the junction is discordant with germline, which a read error may explain. The gene calls are TRBV2 and TRBJ1-2; no definite D call. The CDR3 has 12 amino acids. Germline V CDR1 and CDR2: SNHLY, FYNNEI. The CDR3 nucleotides are TGTGCCAGCAGAGAAGGAGTTTATGGCTACACCTTC. It codes for CASREGVYGYTF. The full variable domain, rest sourced from reference TRBV2 and TRBJ1-2, is EPEVTQTPSHQVTQMGQEVILRCVPISNHLYFYWYRQILGQKVEFLVSFYNNEISEKSEIFDDQFSVERPDGSNFTLKIRSTKLEDSAMYFCASREGVYGYTFGSGTRLTVV.

This clone has just one count. The J gene is TRBJ2-1, the V gene TRBV6-5; a possible D gene is TRBD1 (6 bases). The CDR3 is made up of 12 amino acids. CDR1 is MNHEY, CDR2 SVGAGI, per germline. Between the trimmed V and J ends, which lost 6 bases and 9 bases, there was a span of 12 bases. The CDR3: CASSLQGFEQFF. CDR3 nucleotide sequence: TGTGCCAGCAGCCTACAGGGATTTGAGCAGTTCTTC.

J is TRBJ2-2 and V is TRBV7-3, with D possibly matching TRBD2 (5 bases). CDR3 length: 15 amino acids. The germline V and J ends were trimmed by 2 bases and 7 bases, with 14 bases remaining between them. Germline V gene data show CDR1 as SGHTA and CDR2 as FQGTGA. The CDR3 protein is CASSLHLARDGELFF. For the CDR3, the DNA is TGTGCCAGCAGCTTACACCTAGCTCGGGACGGGGAGCTGTTTTTT.

The J gene is TRBJ2-4, the V gene TRBV9; possible D gene TRBD1, 6 bases. The CDR3 totals 15 residues. With 4 bases removed from V and 5 bases from J, the gap between germline ends came to 16 bases. From germline, CDR1 is SGDLS and CDR2 YYNGEE. CDR3 DNA: TGTGCCAGCAGCTTAACAGGGAGTTCCGAAAACATTCAGTACTTC. This encodes CASSLTGSSENIQYF.

The chain employs TRBV7-8 and TRBJ2-1; the match to TRBD1 covers 8 bases. V lost 5 bases to trimming and J lost 8 bases; unmatched junction nucleotides: 14. The CDR3 is 16 residues long. The germline CDR1 and CDR2 sequences are SGHVS and FQNEAQ. CDR3 residues: CASSQIPGQEGDEQFF. CDR3 coding DNA: TGTGCCAGCAGCCAAATACCGGGACAGGAGGGGGATGAGCAGTTCTTC.

This clone was seen at least ten times. The chain combines TRBV5-4 with TRBJ1-2; D gene uncertain. V was clipped by 0 bases and J by 11 bases, with 17 bases between them. CDR3 length equals 14 residues. Germline lookup yields CDR1 SGHNT and CDR2 YYREEE (reference sequence). CDR3 sequence (DNA): TGTGCCAGCAGCTTGGCTCTTACACGGGGAGGATACACCTTC. Translating it yields CASSLALTRGGYTF.

The chain recombines TRBV7-2 with TRBJ2-1; 8 bases fit TRBD2. Germline-derived CDR1 and CDR2 are SGHTA and FQGNSA. The trim removed 1 base at V and 9 bases at J, leaving 8 bases unmatched. The CDR3 covers 15 residues. The CDR3 sequence is CASSLGVAGWGEQFF. The CDR3 region has the DNA TGTGCCAGCAGCTTAGGGGTAGCGGGGTGGGGTGAGCAGTTCTTC.